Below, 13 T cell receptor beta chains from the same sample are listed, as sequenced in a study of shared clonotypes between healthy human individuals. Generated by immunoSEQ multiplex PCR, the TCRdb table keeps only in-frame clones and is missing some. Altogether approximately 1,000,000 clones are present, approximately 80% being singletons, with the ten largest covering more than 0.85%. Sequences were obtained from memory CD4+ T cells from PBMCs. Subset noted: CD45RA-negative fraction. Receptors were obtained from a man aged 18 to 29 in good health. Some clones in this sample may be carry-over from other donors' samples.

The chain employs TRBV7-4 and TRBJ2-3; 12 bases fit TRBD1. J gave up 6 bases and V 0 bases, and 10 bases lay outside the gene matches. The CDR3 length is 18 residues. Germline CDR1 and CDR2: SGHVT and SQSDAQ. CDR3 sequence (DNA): TGTGCCAGCAGCTTAGCGCATCGGGACAGGGGGCGCGTTGATACGCAGTATTTT. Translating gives CASSLAHRDRGRVDTQYF.

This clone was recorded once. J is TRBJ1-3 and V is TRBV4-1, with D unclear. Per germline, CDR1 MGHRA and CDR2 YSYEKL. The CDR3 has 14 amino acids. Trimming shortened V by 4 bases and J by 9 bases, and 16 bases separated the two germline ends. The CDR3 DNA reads TGCGCCAGCAGCCCTGGAAGCCCGGGAGGCACCATATATTTT. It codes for CASSPGSPGGTIYF.

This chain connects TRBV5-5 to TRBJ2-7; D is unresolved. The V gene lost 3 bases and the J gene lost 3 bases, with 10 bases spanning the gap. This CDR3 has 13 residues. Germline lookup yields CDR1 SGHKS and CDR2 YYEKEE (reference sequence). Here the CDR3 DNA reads TGTGCCAGCAGCTCCCGCATAAACTACGAGCAGTACTTC. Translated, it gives CASSSRINYEQYF.

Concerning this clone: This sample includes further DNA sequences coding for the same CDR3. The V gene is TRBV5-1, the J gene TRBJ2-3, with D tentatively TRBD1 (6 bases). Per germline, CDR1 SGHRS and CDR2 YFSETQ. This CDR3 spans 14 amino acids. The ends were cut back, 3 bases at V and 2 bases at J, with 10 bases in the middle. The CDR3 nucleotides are TGCGCCAGCAGCTCACAGGGAGACACAGATACGCAGTATTTT. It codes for CASSSQGDTDTQYF.

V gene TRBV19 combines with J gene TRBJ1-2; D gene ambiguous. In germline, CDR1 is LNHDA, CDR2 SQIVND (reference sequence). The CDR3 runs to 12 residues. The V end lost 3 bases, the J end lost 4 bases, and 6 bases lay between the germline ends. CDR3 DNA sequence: TGTGCCAGTAGTATGTCGTTCTATGGCTACACCTTC. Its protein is CASSMSFYGYTF.

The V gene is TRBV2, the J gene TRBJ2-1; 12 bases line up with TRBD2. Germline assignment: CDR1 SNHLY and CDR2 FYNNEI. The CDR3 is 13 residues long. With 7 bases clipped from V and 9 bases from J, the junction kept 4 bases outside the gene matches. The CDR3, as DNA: TGTGCCAGCATTCGGGGACTAGCGGGTGAGCAGTTCTTC. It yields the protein CASIRGLAGEQFF.

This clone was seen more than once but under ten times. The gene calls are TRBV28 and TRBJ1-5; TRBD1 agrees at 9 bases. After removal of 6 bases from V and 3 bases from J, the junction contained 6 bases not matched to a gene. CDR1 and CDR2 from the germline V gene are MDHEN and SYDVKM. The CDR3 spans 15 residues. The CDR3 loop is CASRGQGSFNQPQHF. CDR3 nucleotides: TGTGCCAGCAGGGGACAGGGTTCATTCAATCAGCCCCAGCATTTT.

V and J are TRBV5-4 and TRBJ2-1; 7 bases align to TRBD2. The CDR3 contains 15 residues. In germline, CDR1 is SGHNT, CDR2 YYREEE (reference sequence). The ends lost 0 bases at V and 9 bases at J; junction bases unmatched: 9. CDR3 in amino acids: CASSLAILSGFEQFF. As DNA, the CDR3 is TGTGCCAGCAGCTTGGCGATCCTTAGCGGGTTTGAGCAGTTCTTC.

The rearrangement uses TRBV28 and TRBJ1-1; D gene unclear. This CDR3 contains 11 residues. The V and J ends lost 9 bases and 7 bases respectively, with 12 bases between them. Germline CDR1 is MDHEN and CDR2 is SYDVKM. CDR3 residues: CASNLVGEAFF. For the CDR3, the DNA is TGTGCCAGTAACTTAGTGGGTGAAGCTTTCTTT.

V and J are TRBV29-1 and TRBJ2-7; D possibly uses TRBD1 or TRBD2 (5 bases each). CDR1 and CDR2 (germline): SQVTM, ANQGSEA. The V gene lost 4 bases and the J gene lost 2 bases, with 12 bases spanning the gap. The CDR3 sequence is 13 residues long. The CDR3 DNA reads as TGCAGCGTTGTAGCTGGGACCCCCTACGAGCAGTACTTC. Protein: CSVVAGTPYEQYF.

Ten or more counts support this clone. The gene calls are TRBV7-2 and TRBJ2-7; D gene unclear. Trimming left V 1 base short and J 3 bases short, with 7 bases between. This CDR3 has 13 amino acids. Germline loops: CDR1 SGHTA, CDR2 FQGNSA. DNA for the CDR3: TGTGCCAGCAGCTTAGACACTGTCTACGAGCAGTACTTC. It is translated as CASSLDTVYEQYF.

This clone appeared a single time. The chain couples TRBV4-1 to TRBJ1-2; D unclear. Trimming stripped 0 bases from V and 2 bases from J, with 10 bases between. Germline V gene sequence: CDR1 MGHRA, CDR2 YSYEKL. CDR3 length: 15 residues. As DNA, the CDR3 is TGCGCCAGCAGCCAAGATCGGCCAGGAAACTATGGCTACACCTTC. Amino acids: CASSQDRPGNYGYTF.

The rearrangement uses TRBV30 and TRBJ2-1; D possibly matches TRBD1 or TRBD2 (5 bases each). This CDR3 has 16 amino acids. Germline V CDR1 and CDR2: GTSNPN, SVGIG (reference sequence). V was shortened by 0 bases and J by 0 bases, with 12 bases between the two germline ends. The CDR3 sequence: CAWSVRGGYSYNEQFF. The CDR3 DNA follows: TGTGCCTGGAGTGTACGGGGCGGCTACTCCTACAATGAGCAGTTCTTC.